This TCR beta chain was sequenced in a study of cytomegalovirus exposure and HLA in healthy donors. 13 Jbeta primers and 60 Vbeta primers were used for the PCR. Data came from immunoSEQ multiplex PCR; TCRdb stores just in-frame clones and leaves some out. The sample shows about 98,000 clones, around 72% of them seen only once. Trimming took 6 bases from V and 3 from J, leaving 21 bases between them. CDR1 and CDR2 from the germline V gene are MNHEY and SMNVEV (reference sequence). The CDR3 consists of 16 residues. Source material: PBMCs. The sequence derives from a man younger than 30 in good health and CMV-seropositive. The chain recombines TRBV27 with TRBJ2-7; D uncertain. The CDR3 sequence is CASRGVEREAYYEQYF. Here the CDR3 DNA reads TGTGCCAGCAGAGGTGTTGAGCGAGAAGCTTACTACGAGCAGTACTTC.